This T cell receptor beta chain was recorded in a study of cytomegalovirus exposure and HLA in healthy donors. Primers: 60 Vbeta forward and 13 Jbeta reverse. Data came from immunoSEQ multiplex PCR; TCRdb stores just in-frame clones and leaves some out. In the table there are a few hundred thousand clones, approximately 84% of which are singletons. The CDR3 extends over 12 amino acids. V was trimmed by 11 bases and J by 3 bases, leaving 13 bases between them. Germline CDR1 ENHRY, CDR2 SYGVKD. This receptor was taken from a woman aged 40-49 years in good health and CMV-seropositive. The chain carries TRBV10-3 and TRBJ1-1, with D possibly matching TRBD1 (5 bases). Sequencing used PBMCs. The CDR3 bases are TGTGCCGCCGAGTCGGGGGACACTGAAGCTTTCTTT. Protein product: CAAESGDTEAFF.